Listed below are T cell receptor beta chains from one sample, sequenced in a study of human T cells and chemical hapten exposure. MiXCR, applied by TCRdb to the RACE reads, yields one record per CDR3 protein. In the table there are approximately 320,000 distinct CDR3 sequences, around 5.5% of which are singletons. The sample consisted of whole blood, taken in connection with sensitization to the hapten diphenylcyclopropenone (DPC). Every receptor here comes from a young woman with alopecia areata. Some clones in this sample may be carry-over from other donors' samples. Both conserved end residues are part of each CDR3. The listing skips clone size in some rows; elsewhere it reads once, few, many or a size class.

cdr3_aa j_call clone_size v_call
CSAMTSGPYEQYF TRBJ2-7 - TRBV20-1
CASTQRSVTEQFF TRBJ2-1 many TRBV5-1
CASSRNIAEQYF TRBJ2-7 many TRBV6-2/TRBV6-3
CASSQRTGTGSEKLFF TRBJ1-4 many TRBV7-2
CASSPGEGTDTQYF TRBJ2-3 many TRBV18
CASSLGGGNTDTQYF TRBJ2-3 many TRBV5-1
CAISEDRVTEAFF TRBJ1-1 many TRBV10-3
CASSPKPTAYGYTF TRBJ1-2 many TRBV6-5
CASSRIDKPYNEQFF TRBJ2-1 - TRBV7-9
CSVVLRDSNQPQHF TRBJ1-5 many TRBV29-1
CASSQEAPGRESTDTQYF TRBJ2-3 few TRBV3-1
CASRGTGGSQPQHF TRBJ1-5 - TRBV6-2/TRBV6-3
CASSVMGGKHGYTF TRBJ1-2 many TRBV9
CASSPVAGRHSSTDTQYF TRBJ2-3 - TRBV7-2
CASSKIHWTSQADTQYF TRBJ2-3 - TRBV21-1
CAISPQRDENIQYF TRBJ2-4 many TRBV10-3
CASSQDPGIEKLFF TRBJ1-4 - TRBV4-3
CASSLGGTSAHEQYF TRBJ2-7 few TRBV7-8
CASSVLANSINYGYTF TRBJ1-2 many TRBV9
CAIRAGDNEKLFF TRBJ1-4 many TRBV10-3
CASSQVPGWAYNEQFF TRBJ2-1 - TRBV4-1
CASSPRELINEKLFF TRBJ1-4 many TRBV9
CASSLRTGNTEAFF TRBJ1-1 many TRBV11-2
CASSLRLGQGSSRLFF TRBJ1-4 many TRBV7-2
CASSLGSGGAVYTQYF TRBJ2-3 - TRBV5-5
CASSSRTVSYEQYF TRBJ2-7 many TRBV7-2
CASSLTGRINQPQHF TRBJ1-5 many TRBV12-3/TRBV12-4
CASSLAEAQSTDTQYF TRBJ2-3 many TRBV5-1
CSAGRLREQFF TRBJ2-1 many TRBV29-1
CASSPGRDQEAFF TRBJ1-1 few TRBV18
CASSPMPTGSYNEQFF TRBJ2-1 many TRBV5-1